Each of the 21 T cell receptor beta chains below was sequenced from the same sample in a study of CXCR3-negative and CXCR3-positive naive CD8 T cells. Broader study findings: Relative to CXCR3-negative naive cells, CXCR3-positive naive cells had more hydrophobic TRB CDR3s.

Which antigens these TCRs recognize remains unknown. With UMI labels, 5' RACE was used to prepare the TRB cDNA libraries. TCRdb re-called the 5' RACE reads and shows each CDR3 protein once, DNA omitted. The specimen's table records about 4,900 distinct CDR3 sequences. The sequenced sample was naive CXCR3+ CD8+ T cells from blood. Subset specified: CD45RO-CCR7+CD27+CD95- naive CD8+ T cells expressing CXCR3 (TNR3+). The receptors stem from a human donor in good health. Some clones in this sample may be carry-over from other donors' samples.

This chain uses TRBV7-9 with TRBJ1-3. The CDR3 has 15 amino acids. Per the germline V gene, CDR1 is SEHNR and CDR2 is FQNEAQ (reference sequence). The CDR3 spells CASSRPANSGNTIYF.

The J gene is TRBJ1-1, the V gene TRBV7-9. CDR1 is SEHNR, CDR2 FQNEAQ, per germline (reference sequence). The CDR3 is 13 residues long. The CDR3 here is CASSLGPATEAFF.

This clonotype is medium-sized by frequency. The chain joins TRBV7-8 to TRBJ2-5; the D call of TRBD1 rests on TCRdb alone, since no DNA is present to check it. CDR1 and CDR2 from the germline V gene are SGHVS and FQNEAQ. The length of the CDR3 is 12 residues. This CDR3 is CASSLQGGTQYF.

This clonotype registers medium-sized (0.01 to 0.1%) by frequency. The chain combines TRBV7-8 with TRBJ2-1. From germline, CDR1 is SGHVS and CDR2 FQNEAQ. There are 15 residues in the CDR3. This CDR3 is CASSLGKGSGNEQFF.

V usage is TRBV2 and J usage is TRBJ2-3. Germline V lookup: CDR1 SNHLY, CDR2 FYNNEI. The CDR3 is made up of 13 amino acids. The CDR3 reads CASSLALADTQYF.

The chain is built from TRBV29-1 and TRBJ1-4. CDR3 size: 13 residues. Germline-derived CDR1 and CDR2 are SQVTM and ANQGSEA. The CDR3 spells CSAFGQTNEKLFF.

V gene TRBV12-5 combines with J gene TRBJ2-3; TCRdb gives TRBD2 as the D gene, but with no DNA this cannot be confirmed. Germline V gene sequence: CDR1 LGHNT, CDR2 FRNRAP. This CDR3 region has 14 residues. This CDR3 is CASTPGGWTDTQYF.

The V gene is TRBV7-9, the J gene TRBJ2-5; TCRdb outputs TRBD1, but without DNA this stays unchecked. Germline V gene lookup returns CDR1 SEHNR and CDR2 FQNEAQ (reference sequence). The CDR3 has 16 amino acids. This CDR3 is CASSSAPTSHQETQYF.

This clonotype is classed as medium-sized by frequency. The V gene is TRBV28, the J gene TRBJ2-5; TCRdb's D call, TRBD1, is unchecked because there is no DNA. CDR3 length equals 13 residues. The germline CDR1 and CDR2 sequences are MDHEN and SYDVKM. The CDR3 spells CASSSPGQETQYF.

According to its frequency, this clonotype is medium-sized. The gene calls are TRBV5-6 and TRBJ1-4. This CDR3 region has 16 residues. Germline V CDR1 and CDR2: SGHDT, YYEEEE. CDR3 region: CASSLVDLATNEKLFF.

This chain uses TRBV6-2 or TRBV6-3 with TRBJ1-1. CDR1 and CDR2 from the germline V gene are MNHEY and SVGEGT. The CDR3 extends over 13 amino acids. CDR3 region: CASSETLNTEAFF.

V gene TRBV20-1 combines with J gene TRBJ1-6; as DNA is missing, the TRBD1 call by TCRdb cannot be tested. The germline V gene has CDR1 DFQATT and CDR2 SNEGSKA (reference sequence). This CDR3 is built from 15 residues. The CDR3 region is CSARDQTGLNSPLHF.

This clonotype counts as medium-sized by frequency. V usage is TRBV29-1 and J usage is TRBJ2-2; TCRdb outputs TRBD1, but without DNA this stays unchecked. Per germline, CDR1 SQVTM and CDR2 ANQGSEA. There are 13 residues in the CDR3. The CDR3 here is CSVAGDPTGELFF.

The chain combines TRBV29-1 with TRBJ1-2; TCRdb selects TRBD1, and the lack of DNA leaves this call unchecked. Germline loops: CDR1 SQVTM, CDR2 ANQGSEA. The CDR3 runs 11 residues. The CDR3 sequence: CSVDRDYFYTF. The whole variable domain, remainder taken from reference TRBV29-1 and TRBJ1-2, is SAVISQKPSRDICQRGTSLTIQCQVDSQVTMMFWYRQQPGQSLTLIATANQGSEATYESGFVIDKFPISRPNLTFSTLTVSNMSPEDSSIYLCSVDRDYFYTFGSGTRLTVV.

According to its frequency, this clonotype is medium-sized. The rearrangement uses TRBV14 and TRBJ2-5; there is no DNA to check the TCRdb D call of TRBD1. Germline loops: CDR1 SGHDN, CDR2 FVKESK. The CDR3 has 19 residues. CDR3 loop: CASSQDSGRRVSNQETQYF.

The chain joins TRBV21-1 to TRBJ1-1. TRBV21-1 is a recognized pseudogene. The CDR3 totals 13 residues. CDR3 sequence reads: CASGSDENTEAFF.

This clonotype is classed as medium-sized by frequency. The chain couples TRBV2 to TRBJ1-5. The CDR3 has 14 amino acids. Germline CDR1 SNHLY, CDR2 FYNNEI. The CDR3 is CASEARDSNQPQHF. The full variable domain, rest sourced from reference TRBV2 and TRBJ1-5, is EPEVTQTPSHQVTQMGQEVILRCVPISNHLYFYWYRQILGQKVEFLVSFYNNEISEKSEIFDDQFSVERPDGSNFTLKIRSTKLEDSAMYFCASEARDSNQPQHFGDGTRLSIL.

The chain recombines TRBV9 with TRBJ2-1. The germline gives CDR1 SGDLS, CDR2 YYNGEE. The CDR3 totals 15 residues. CDR3 loop: CASSDGVSSGNEQFF.

The chain uses TRBV29-1 and TRBJ2-5; checking the TCRdb D call of TRBD1 is not possible without DNA. The CDR3 is made up of 13 amino acids. Germline-derived CDR1 and CDR2 are SQVTM and ANQGSEA. The CDR3 sequence: CSVADSLQETQYF.

Considering frequency, this clonotype is medium-sized. The chain uses TRBV11-2 and TRBJ2-7; the D call of TRBD1 rests on TCRdb alone, since no DNA is present to check it. This CDR3 has 14 amino acids. Germline CDR1 is SGHAT and CDR2 is FQNNGV. CDR3 region: CASSLGGDGYEQYF.

This clonotype is identified as medium-sized (0.01 to 0.1%) from frequency. The chain has TRBV5-5 and TRBJ2-3; TCRdb calls TRBD2, which cannot be checked without DNA. Germline V gives CDR1 SGHKS, CDR2 YYEKEE (reference sequence). This CDR3 region has 15 residues. The CDR3 loop reads CASSLPLATTDTQYF.